These 19 T cell receptor beta chains originate from one sample sequenced in a study of T-cell memory formation after mild COVID-19. In TCRdb, the 5' RACE reads were re-called with MiXCR into one record per CDR3 protein. The data show hundreds of thousands of distinct CDR3 sequences, with roughly 23% seen just once and 9.5% to 15% held by the top ten. Sequences were obtained from PBMCs or a T cell subset sorted from them (not recorded which). The receptor set was obtained from an adult woman who had mild COVID-19 (a few samples of this study predate the infection). Cell type and time point are not known.

V and J are TRBV11-2 and TRBJ2-5; D is possibly TRBD1 (5 bases). Trimming removed 2 bases from V and 2 bases from J, with 12 bases in between. CDR1 is SGHAT and CDR2 is FQNNGV in the germline V gene. The CDR3 consists of 15 residues. The CDR3 coding sequence is TGTGCCAGCAGCTTAAGTGGGGCGAGGCAAGAGACCCAGTACTTC. This gives the protein CASSLSGARQETQYF.

The chain joins TRBV4-1 to TRBJ1-1, with a weak D call TRBD1 (5 bases). With 2 bases removed from V and 0 bases from J, the gap between germline ends came to 10 bases. The CDR3 runs 15 residues. The germline V gene has CDR1 MGHRA and CDR2 YSYEKL. In DNA form, the CDR3 reads TGCGCCAGCAGCCAACCGGGACTCCTGAACACTGAAGCTTTCTTT. Residues: CASSQPGLLNTEAFF.

This chain links TRBV11-2 with TRBJ2-4; the D gene is possibly TRBD2 (5 bases). The germline V gene has CDR1 SGHAT and CDR2 FQNNGV. The CDR3 loop spans 18 amino acids. V lost 5 bases, J lost 1 base, and 21 bases lay in between. CDR3 loop: CASSARTYSGFAKNIQYF. CDR3 bases: TGTGCCAGCAGCGCCCGGACCTACAGCGGCTTTGCCAAAAACATTCAGTACTTC.

This clonotype turned up a few times. This chain joins TRBV11-2 and TRBJ1-2, with TRBD1 identical over 8 bases. The V segment lost 0 bases and the J segment 3 bases; nucleotides outside the gene matches: 6. The CDR3 covers 16 residues. Per the germline V gene, CDR1 is SGHAT and CDR2 is FQNNGV. This CDR3 is CASSLDPDREHYGYTF. The CDR3 DNA sequence: TGTGCCAGCAGCTTAGATCCGGACAGGGAGCACTATGGCTACACCTTC.

The rearrangement joins TRBV7-2 to TRBJ2-7; TRBD1 or TRBD2 may be the D gene (5 bases each). The V end lost 5 bases, the J end lost 5 bases, and 10 bases lay between the germline ends. This CDR3 has 12 amino acids. Germline assignment: CDR1 SGHTA and CDR2 FQGNSA. This CDR3 reads CASSRDPHEQYF. DNA for the CDR3: TGTGCCAGCAGCCGGGACCCCCACGAGCAGTACTTC.

The rearrangement joins TRBV4-2 to TRBJ2-1; TRBD2 aligns across 10 bases. V trimming: 1 base; J trimming: 8 bases; junction bases outside the gene matches: 5. Germline V CDR1 and CDR2: LGHNA, YNFKEQ. This CDR3 contains 15 residues. As DNA, the CDR3 is TGTGCCAGCAGCCAAGGTACTAGCGGGGTTGATGAGCAGTTCTTC. Its translation: CASSQGTSGVDEQFF.

The chain links TRBV7-9 to TRBJ1-1; 9 positions agree with TRBD1. CDR3 length: 17 residues. Germline values: CDR1 SEHNR, CDR2 FQNEAQ (reference sequence). V lost 6 bases and J lost 1; bases outside the gene matches: 12. This chain's CDR3 is CASRPDRGDRRNTEAFF. The CDR3 region has the DNA TGTGCCAGCAGGCCGGACAGGGGCGACCGAAGGAACACTGAAGCTTTCTTT.

This clonotype came up a few times. This chain uses TRBV30 with TRBJ2-1; TRBD1 might be the D (5 bases). The CDR3 loop spans 15 amino acids. The V gene lost 4 bases and the J gene lost 3 bases, with 16 bases spanning the gap. The germline gives CDR1 GTSNPN, CDR2 SVGIG (reference sequence). CDR3 coding DNA: TGTGCCTGGAAGTCAGGGCTCATTAGCTACAATGAGCAGTTCTTC. Its protein product is CAWKSGLISYNEQFF.

The gene calls are TRBV21-1 and TRBJ2-3; TRBD1, the table's D call, was not compared with the DNA. TRBV21-1 is noted as a pseudogene. The CDR3 runs to 18 residues. The CDR3 DNA reads as TGTGCCAGCAGCAAAGCGCGGTTAGGGGCGCGGGGCACAGATACGCAGTATTTT. It encodes CASSKARLGARGTDTQYF.

The chain joins TRBV6-1 to TRBJ1-2; TRBD1 matches 8 bases. The germline CDR1 and CDR2 sequences are MNHNS and SASEGT. This CDR3 contains 15 residues. The CDR3 loop is CASGTGYSRDYGYTF. The CDR3 coding sequence is TGTGCTTCAGGGACAGGCTACTCTAGGGACTATGGCTACACCTTC.

This clonotype was picked up a small number of times. The chain uses TRBV4-1 and TRBJ2-4, with 7 bases matching TRBD1. V was clipped by 5 bases and J by 4 bases; unmatched bases: 11. The germline V gene has CDR1 MGHRA and CDR2 YSYEKL. The CDR3 runs to 16 residues. The CDR3 DNA follows: TGCGCCAGCAGCATCTCAGCCGGGACAGTGAAAAACATTCAGTACTTC. As protein: CASSISAGTVKNIQYF.

The chain employs TRBV12-3 or TRBV12-4 and TRBJ1-1; a possible D gene is TRBD1 (6 bases). There are 16 residues in the CDR3. V lost 6 bases, J lost 5 bases, and 22 bases lay in between. DNA for the CDR3: TGTGCCAGCAGGCAGGGGACATTAGCTGGTGGGACTGAAGCTTTCTTT. Translating gives CASRQGTLAGGTEAFF.

This clonotype appeared a few times. DNA of the CDR3: TGTGCCAGCAGTCAACGGACAGGGGTTCGAAACACCATATATTTT. Protein: CASSQRTGVRNTIYF. The V gene is TRBV6-6, the J gene TRBJ1-3, with 9 bases lining up with TRBD1. Per the germline V gene, CDR1 is MNHNY and CDR2 is SVGAGI (reference sequence). Trimming removed 5 bases from V and 5 bases from J; junction bases left unmatched: 7. The CDR3 is 15 amino acids.

This clonotype has more than one count but fewer than ten. This chain links TRBV2 with TRBJ2-3, with no clear D. CDR3 length equals 12 residues. CDR1 and CDR2 from the germline V gene are SNHLY and FYNNEI. Trimming removed 5 bases from V and 5 bases from J, with 8 bases in between. CDR3: CASSYDGDTQYF. The CDR3 DNA follows: TGTGCCAGCAGTTATGACGGAGATACGCAGTATTTT.

The chain uses TRBV7-6 and TRBJ2-3; TRBD1 agrees at 8 bases. The germline V gene has CDR1 SGHVS and CDR2 FNYEAQ. The J segment lost 6 bases and the V segment lost 5 bases, leaving 4 bases of the junction unmatched. The CDR3 contains 13 residues. CDR3 DNA sequence: TGTGCCAGCAGCGCGAACAGGGGGGATACGCAGTATTTT. Translating gives CASSANRGDTQYF.

The chain joins TRBV29-1 to TRBJ2-7, with TRBD2 matching over 7 bases. Germline lookup yields CDR1 SQVTM and CDR2 ANQGSEA. The V segment lost 5 bases and the J segment 0 bases; nucleotides outside the gene matches: 7. The CDR3 runs 14 residues. The CDR3 sequence: CSVLLASSSYEQYF. In DNA form, the CDR3 reads TGCAGCGTTTTACTAGCGAGTAGCTCCTACGAGCAGTACTTC.

The V and J genes are TRBV27 and TRBJ2-5; the D call may be TRBD1 or TRBD2 (5 bases each). V lost 4 bases and J lost 0, with 15 bases in between. The CDR3 is made up of 16 amino acids. CDR1 is MNHEY and CDR2 is SMNVEV in the germline V gene (reference sequence). The CDR3 coding sequence is TGTGCCAGCAGTTGGGCAGGTGGGGGAAACCAAGAGACCCAGTACTTC. Protein: CASSWAGGGNQETQYF.

The chain joins TRBV4-1 to TRBJ2-3; TRBD2 matches at 9 bases. The V gene's germline CDR1 is MGHRA and CDR2 YSYEKL. This CDR3 is 15 amino acids long. Germline trimming cut 0 bases from V and 4 bases from J; bases unmatched to any gene: 2. CDR3: CASSQDRGGADTQYF. The CDR3 nucleotides are TGCGCCAGCAGCCAAGATCGCGGGGGGGCAGATACGCAGTATTTT.

This clonotype was counted between two and nine times. The chain employs TRBV6-1 and TRBJ2-1; TRBD1 matches 8 bases. Germline lookup yields CDR1 MNHNS and CDR2 SASEGT. The J segment lost 10 bases and the V segment lost 6 bases, leaving 5 bases of the junction unmatched. CDR3 length: 12 residues. The CDR3 bases are TGTGCCAGCAGGCGGACAGGGCGGGAGCAGTTCTTC. Translated: CASRRTGREQFF.